Below are 14 T cell receptor beta chains sequenced from a single sample in a study of control samples from healthy donors and cancer patients. Only in-frame clones appear in the TCRdb table, and some are missing; sequencing was by immunoSEQ multiplex PCR. The sample records 110,000 to 150,000 clones, about 89% being singletons. The sample consisted of blood. These receptors originate from a man under 40 in good health.

The chain links TRBV18 to TRBJ1-4; 9 bases line up with TRBD1. The CDR3 totals 16 residues. The V and J ends lost 5 bases and 0 bases, in that order; junction bases with no gene match: 4. CDR1 and CDR2 from the germline V gene are KGHSH and LQKENI. Written as DNA, the CDR3 is TGTGCCAGCTCAGGAGGACAGGGGACAACTAATGAAAAACTGTTTTTT. It is translated as CASSGGQGTTNEKLFF.

This clone was found many times. V gene TRBV24-1 combines with J gene TRBJ2-2, with D possibly matching TRBD1 (5 bases). CDR3 size: 15 residues. Deletions cut 4 bases from V and 6 bases from J, with 14 bases between. Germline V gene sequence: CDR1 KGHDR, CDR2 SFDVKD. The CDR3: CATSDRSQVSGELFF. The DNA of the CDR3 is TGTGCCACCAGTGACCGATCACAGGTTTCCGGGGAGCTGTTTTTT.

The chain joins TRBV12-5 to TRBJ2-3; D not certain. The V gene's germline CDR1 is LGHNT and CDR2 FRNRAP. V was cut by 1 base and J by 1 base, with 3 bases left in between. The CDR3 sequence is 13 residues long. CDR3 sequence (DNA): TGTGCTAGTGGTTTGGGGCGCACAGATACGCAGTATTTT. It translates to CASGLGRTDTQYF.

The V and J genes are TRBV4-3 and TRBJ2-3, with D tentatively TRBD2 (7 bases). Per the germline V gene, CDR1 is LGHNA and CDR2 is YSLEER. The ends were cut back, 4 bases at V and 7 bases at J, with 21 bases in the middle. The CDR3 is made up of 16 amino acids. The CDR3 coding sequence is TGCGCCAGCAGCCCAGGAACTAAGGGGGGGACTTATACGCAGTATTTT. It is translated as CASSPGTKGGTYTQYF.

V and J are TRBV3-1 (or the pseudogene TRBV3-2) and TRBJ2-7; D gene ambiguous. V lost 2 bases and J 0 bases, leaving 11 bases between the germline ends. Germline assignment: CDR1 LGHDT and CDR2 YNNKEL (reference sequence). CDR3 length: 15 residues. CDR3 in amino acids: CASSQSRQSSYEQYF. As DNA, the CDR3 is TGTGCCAGCAGCCAATCTAGGCAGAGCTCCTACGAGCAGTACTTC.

The chain has TRBV4-3 and TRBJ1-4; no clear D. This CDR3 has 14 residues. V was shortened by 1 base and J by 5 bases, with 8 bases between the two germline ends. Germline-derived CDR1 and CDR2 are LGHNA and YSLEER. CDR3 sequence reads: CASSQAFKNEKLFF. CDR3 DNA: TGCGCCAGCAGCCAAGCATTCAAAAATGAAAAACTGTTTTTT.

On this clone: Sequence at one end of the junction differs from germline and may be a read error. This chain uses TRBV6-2 or TRBV6-3 with TRBJ2-1; D remains unclear. Germline V lookup: CDR1 MNHEY, CDR2 SVGEGT. CDR3 length: 12 residues. The CDR3: CASGYGYNEQFF. As DNA, the CDR3 is TGTGCCAGCGGTTATGGTTACAATGAGCAGTTCTTC.

The chain carries TRBV6-8 and TRBJ2-7; D call uncertain. The V end was cut by 6 bases, the J end by 2 bases, with 17 bases between. The CDR3 totals 15 residues. CDR1 MNHGY and CDR2 SAAAGT come from the germline V gene. CDR3 amino acids: CASRLDLKPAYEQYF. CDR3 DNA: TGTGCCAGCAGACTGGACCTAAAACCCGCCTACGAGCAGTACTTC.

This chain joins TRBV24-1 and TRBJ2-3; 7 bases match TRBD1. The ends lost 1 base at V and 2 bases at J; junction bases unmatched: 17. Germline assignment: CDR1 KGHDR and CDR2 SFDVKD. The CDR3 runs 20 residues. The CDR3 region is CATSDLGTVTSSAVTDTQYF. In DNA, the CDR3 is TGTGCCACCAGTGATTTAGGGACAGTGACCTCATCTGCTGTCACAGATACGCAGTATTTT.

CDR3 sequence: CASSKGLAMSTDTQYF. The CDR3 DNA is TGTGCCAGCAGTAAGGGACTAGCGATGAGCACAGATACGCAGTATTTT. The J gene is TRBJ2-3, the V gene TRBV27; the match to TRBD2 covers 10 bases. The CDR3 has 16 residues. The germline V gene encodes CDR1 MNHEY and CDR2 SMNVEV (reference sequence). The trim removed 5 bases at V and 0 bases at J, leaving 5 bases unmatched.

This chain links TRBV27 with TRBJ2-1, with D perhaps matching TRBD1 (6 bases). V gave up 4 bases and J gave up 0 bases, with 13 bases separating them. Germline-derived CDR1 and CDR2 are MNHEY and SMNVEV (reference sequence). The CDR3 extends over 16 amino acids. The CDR3 DNA reads TGTGCCAGCAGTTCGCCGGGACACCGCTCCTACAATGAGCAGTTCTTC. This sequence encodes CASSSPGHRSYNEQFF.

The chain uses TRBV5-5 and TRBJ2-3, with D possibly matching TRBD2 (6 bases). Trimming pared 3 bases from V and 4 bases from J, leaving 12 bases between. This CDR3 is built from 14 residues. The germline gives CDR1 SGHKS, CDR2 YYEKEE (reference sequence). The CDR3 region has the DNA TGTGCCAGCAGCTCGGAGTGGGGGGCAGATACGCAGTATTTT. Translation: CASSSEWGADTQYF.

The CDR3, as DNA: TGTGCCAGCAGTTCCTCAGTTGGGGGTAATTCACCCCTCCACTTT. Translated, it gives CASSSSVGGNSPLHF. The chain has TRBV25-1 and TRBJ1-6, with a possible D match to TRBD1 (5 bases). Trimming removed 5 bases at V and 6 bases at J, with 14 bases between. This CDR3 has 15 amino acids. Germline assignment: CDR1 MGHDK and CDR2 SYGVNS.

This clone was observed once. The chain combines TRBV6-2 or TRBV6-3 with TRBJ2-1, with 8 bases aligning to TRBD2. V shed 5 bases, J shed 7 bases, and the junction held 13 bases outside the gene matches. Germline lookup yields CDR1 MNHEY and CDR2 SVGEGT. This CDR3 region has 16 residues. Here the CDR3 reads CASSQLSGSFRNEQFF. The CDR3 DNA follows: TGTGCCAGCAGTCAACTGAGCGGGAGCTTTAGGAATGAGCAGTTCTTC.